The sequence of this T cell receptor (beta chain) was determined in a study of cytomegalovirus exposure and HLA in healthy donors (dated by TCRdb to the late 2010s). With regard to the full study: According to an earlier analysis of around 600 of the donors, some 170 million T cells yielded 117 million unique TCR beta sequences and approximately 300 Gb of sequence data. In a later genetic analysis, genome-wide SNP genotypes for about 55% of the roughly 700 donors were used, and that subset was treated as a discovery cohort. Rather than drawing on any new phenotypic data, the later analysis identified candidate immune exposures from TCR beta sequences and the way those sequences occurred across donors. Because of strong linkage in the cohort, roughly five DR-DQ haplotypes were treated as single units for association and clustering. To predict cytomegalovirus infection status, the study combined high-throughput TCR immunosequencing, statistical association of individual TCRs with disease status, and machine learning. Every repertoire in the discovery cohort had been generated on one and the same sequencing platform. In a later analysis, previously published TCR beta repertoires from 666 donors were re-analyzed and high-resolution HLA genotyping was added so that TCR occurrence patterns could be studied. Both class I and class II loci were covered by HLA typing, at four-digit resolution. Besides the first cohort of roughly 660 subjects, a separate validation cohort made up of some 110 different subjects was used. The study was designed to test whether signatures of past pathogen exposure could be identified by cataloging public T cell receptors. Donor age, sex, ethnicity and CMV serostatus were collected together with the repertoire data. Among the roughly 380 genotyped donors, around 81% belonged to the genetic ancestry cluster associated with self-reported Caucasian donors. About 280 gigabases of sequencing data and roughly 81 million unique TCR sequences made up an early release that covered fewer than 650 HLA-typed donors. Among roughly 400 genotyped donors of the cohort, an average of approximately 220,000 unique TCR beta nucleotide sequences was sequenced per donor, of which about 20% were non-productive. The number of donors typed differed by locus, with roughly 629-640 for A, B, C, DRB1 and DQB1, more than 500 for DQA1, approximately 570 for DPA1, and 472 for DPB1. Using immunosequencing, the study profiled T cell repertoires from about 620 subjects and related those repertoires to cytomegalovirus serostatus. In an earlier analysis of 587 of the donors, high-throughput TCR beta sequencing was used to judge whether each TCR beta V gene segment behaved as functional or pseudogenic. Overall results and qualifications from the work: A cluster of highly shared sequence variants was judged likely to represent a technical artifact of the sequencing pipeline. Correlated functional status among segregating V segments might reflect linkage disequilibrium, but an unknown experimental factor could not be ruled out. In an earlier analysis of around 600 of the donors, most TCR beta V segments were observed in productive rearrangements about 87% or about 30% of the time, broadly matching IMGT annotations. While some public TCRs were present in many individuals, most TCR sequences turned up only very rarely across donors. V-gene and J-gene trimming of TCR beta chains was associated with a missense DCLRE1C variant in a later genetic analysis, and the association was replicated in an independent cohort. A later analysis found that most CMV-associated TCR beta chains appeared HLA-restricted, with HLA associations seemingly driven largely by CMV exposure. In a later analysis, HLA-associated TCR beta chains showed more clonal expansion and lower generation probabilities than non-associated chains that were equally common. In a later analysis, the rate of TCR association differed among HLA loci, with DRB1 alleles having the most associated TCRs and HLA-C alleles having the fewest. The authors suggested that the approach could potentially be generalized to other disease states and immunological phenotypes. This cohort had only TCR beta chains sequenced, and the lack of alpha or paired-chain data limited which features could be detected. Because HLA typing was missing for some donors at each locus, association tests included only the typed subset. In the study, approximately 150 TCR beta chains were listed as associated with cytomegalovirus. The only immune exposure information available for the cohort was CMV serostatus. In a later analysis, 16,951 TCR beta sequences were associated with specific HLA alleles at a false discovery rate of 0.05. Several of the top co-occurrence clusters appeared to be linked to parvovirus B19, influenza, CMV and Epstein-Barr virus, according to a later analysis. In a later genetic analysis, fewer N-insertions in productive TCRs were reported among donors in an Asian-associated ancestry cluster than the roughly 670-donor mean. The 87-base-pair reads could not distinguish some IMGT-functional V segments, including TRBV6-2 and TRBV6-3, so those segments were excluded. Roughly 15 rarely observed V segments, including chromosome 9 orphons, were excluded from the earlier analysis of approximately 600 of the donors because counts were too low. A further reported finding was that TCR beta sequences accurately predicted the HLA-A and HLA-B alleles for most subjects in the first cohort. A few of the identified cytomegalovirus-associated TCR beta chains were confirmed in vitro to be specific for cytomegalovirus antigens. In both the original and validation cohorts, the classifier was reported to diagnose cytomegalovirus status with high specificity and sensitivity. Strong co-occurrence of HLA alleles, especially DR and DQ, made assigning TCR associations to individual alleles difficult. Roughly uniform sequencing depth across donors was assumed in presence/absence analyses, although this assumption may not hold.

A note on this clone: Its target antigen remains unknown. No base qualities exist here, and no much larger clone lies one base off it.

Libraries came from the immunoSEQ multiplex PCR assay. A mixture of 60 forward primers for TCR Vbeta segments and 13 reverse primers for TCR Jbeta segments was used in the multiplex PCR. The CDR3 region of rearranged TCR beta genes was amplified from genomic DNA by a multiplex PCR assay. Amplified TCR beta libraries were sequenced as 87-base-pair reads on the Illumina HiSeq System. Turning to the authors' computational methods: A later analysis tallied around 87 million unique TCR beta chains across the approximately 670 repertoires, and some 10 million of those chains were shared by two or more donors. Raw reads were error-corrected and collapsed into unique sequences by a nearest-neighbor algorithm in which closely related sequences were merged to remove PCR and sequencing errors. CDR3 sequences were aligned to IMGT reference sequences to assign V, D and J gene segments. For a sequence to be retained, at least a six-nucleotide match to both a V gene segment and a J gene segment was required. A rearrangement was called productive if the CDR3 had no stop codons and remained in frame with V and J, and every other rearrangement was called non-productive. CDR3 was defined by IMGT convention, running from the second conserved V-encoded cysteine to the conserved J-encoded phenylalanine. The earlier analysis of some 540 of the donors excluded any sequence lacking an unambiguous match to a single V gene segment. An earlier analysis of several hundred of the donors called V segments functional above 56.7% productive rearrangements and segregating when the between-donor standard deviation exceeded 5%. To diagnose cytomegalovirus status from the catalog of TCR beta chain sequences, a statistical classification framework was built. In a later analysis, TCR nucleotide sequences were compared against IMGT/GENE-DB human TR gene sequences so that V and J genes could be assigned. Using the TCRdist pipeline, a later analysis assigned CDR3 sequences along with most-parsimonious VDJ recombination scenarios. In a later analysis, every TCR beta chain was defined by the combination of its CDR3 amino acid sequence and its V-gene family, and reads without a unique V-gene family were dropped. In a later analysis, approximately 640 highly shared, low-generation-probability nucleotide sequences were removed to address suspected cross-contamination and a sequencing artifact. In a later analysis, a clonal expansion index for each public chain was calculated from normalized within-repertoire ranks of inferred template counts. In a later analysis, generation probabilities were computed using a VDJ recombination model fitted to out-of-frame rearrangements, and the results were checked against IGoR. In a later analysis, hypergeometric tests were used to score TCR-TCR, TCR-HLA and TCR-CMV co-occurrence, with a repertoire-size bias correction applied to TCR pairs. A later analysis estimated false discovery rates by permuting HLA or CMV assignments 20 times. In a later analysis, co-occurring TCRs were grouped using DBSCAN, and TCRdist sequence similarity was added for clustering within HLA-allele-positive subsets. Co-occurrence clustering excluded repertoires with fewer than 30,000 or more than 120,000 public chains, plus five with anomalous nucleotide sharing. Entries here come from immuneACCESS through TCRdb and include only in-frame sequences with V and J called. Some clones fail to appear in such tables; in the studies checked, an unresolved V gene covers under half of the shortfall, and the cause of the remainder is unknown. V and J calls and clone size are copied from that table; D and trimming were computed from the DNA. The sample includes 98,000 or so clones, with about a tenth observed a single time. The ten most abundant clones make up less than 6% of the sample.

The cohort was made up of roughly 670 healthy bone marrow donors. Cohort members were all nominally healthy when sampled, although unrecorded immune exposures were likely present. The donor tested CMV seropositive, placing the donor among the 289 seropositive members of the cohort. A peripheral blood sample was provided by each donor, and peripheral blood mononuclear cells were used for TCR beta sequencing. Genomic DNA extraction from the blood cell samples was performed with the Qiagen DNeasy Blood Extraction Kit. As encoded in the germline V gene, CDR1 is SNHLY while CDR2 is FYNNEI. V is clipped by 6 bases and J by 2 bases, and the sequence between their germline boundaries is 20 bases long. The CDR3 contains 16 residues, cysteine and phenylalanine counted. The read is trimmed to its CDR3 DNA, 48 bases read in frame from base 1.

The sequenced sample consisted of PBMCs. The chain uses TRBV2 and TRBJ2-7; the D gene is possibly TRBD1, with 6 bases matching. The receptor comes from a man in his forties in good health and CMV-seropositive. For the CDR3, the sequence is CASRDPTLTGTYEQYF. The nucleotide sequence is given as TGTGCCAGCAGAGACCCCACACTTACAGGGACCTACGAGCAGTACTTC.